This TCR beta chain originates from a study of OX40 agonist ivuxolimab in advanced cancers. Data came from immunoSEQ multiplex PCR; TCRdb stores just in-frame clones and leaves some out. This table holds 80,000 to 100,000 clones, around 85% found once. Study results and limitations: CD8+ T cells were the subset that, on average, had more expanded clones than CD4+.

As regards this clone: Its antigen is not known.

Sequenced material: CD4+ or CD8+ T cells sorted from blood, taken in a trial of the OX40 agonist ivuxolimab. The source is an adult with an advanced solid tumor such as melanoma, head and neck, liver or kidney cancer.

The CDR3 region has the DNA TGCGCCAGCAGCTTGGACCGACTGGATCAAATTCTCGACGAGCAGTACGTC. Translated: CASSLDRLDQILDEQYV. The gene calls are TRBV5-1 and TRBJ2-7; D unclear. Trimming removed 0 bases at V and 5 bases at J, with 21 bases between. The CDR3 covers 17 residues. Germline CDR1 reads SGHRS; CDR2 reads YFSETQ.